This T cell receptor beta chain was recorded in a study of beta chain features in type 1 diabetes. With regard to this clone: Antigen unknown.

Notes on the study in general: Whether TCRB rearrangement is influenced by HLA type went unresolved here. Significant though moderate, a shortening of TCRB CDR3s appeared in all four CD4+ subsets of Type 1 diabetes patients.

Expressed TCRB transcripts were sequenced because the isolated RNA had all been reverse transcribed beforehand. The table came from immunoSEQ multiplex PCR; TCRdb's copy has only in-frame clones and leaves some out. The sample contains 250,000 to 350,000 clones, roughly an eighth of which appear only once. V lost 0 bases and J 2 bases, leaving 6 bases between the germline ends. There are 14 residues in the CDR3. Germline CDR1 and CDR2: SGDLS and YYNGEE. Source material: naive CD4+ T cells from blood. The V gene is TRBV9, the J gene TRBJ2-1; no clear D. The TCR sequence derives from a man in his thirties or forties with type 1 diabetes. CDR3 DNA: TGTGCCAGCAGCGTAGGCACGGCCTACAATGAGCAGTTCTTC. This sequence encodes CASSVGTAYNEQFF.